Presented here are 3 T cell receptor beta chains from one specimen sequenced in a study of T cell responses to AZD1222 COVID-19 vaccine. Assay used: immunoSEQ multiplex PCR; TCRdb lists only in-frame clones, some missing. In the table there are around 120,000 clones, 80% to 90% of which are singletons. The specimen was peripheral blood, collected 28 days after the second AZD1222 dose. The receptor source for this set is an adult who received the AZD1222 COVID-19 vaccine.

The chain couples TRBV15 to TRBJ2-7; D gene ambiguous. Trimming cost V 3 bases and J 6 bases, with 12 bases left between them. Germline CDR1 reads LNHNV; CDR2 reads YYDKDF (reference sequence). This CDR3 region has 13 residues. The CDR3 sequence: CATSRQKATEQYF. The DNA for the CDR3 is TGTGCCACCAGCAGGCAGAAGGCTACCGAGCAGTACTTC. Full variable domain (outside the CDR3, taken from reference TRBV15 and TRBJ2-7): DAMVIQNPRYQVTQFGKPVTLSCSQTLNHNVMYWYQQKSSQAPKLLFHYYDKDFNNEADTPDNFQSRRPNTSFCFLDIRSPGLGDTAMYLCATSRQKATEQYFGPGTRLTVT.

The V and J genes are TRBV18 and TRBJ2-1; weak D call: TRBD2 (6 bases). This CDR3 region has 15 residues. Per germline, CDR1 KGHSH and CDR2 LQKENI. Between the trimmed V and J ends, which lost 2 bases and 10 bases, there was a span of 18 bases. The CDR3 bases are TGTGCCAGCTCACCAGTGGCGGGACCCCAGGGAGAGCAGTTCTTC. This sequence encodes CASSPVAGPQGEQFF.

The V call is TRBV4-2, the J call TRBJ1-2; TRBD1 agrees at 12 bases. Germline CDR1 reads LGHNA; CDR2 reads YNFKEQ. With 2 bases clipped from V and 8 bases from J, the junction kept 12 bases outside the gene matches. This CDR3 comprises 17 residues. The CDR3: CASSQTGTGGAPGGYTF. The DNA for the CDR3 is TGTGCCAGCAGCCAAACCGGGACAGGGGGCGCCCCGGGAGGCTACACCTTC.